What follows is one T cell receptor (beta chain) and its context. No antigen is known for it. The CDR3 is 14 residues long. Germline lookup yields CDR1 DFQATT and CDR2 SNEGSKA (reference sequence). V lost 0 bases and J lost 0, with 7 bases in between. TCRdb reprocessed the 5' RACE reads with MiXCR, giving one entry per CDR3 protein. The sample carries approximately 240,000 distinct CDR3 sequences, over 12% recorded once. This sample was included in a study of identical twins. The study, taken as a whole, reports: The study found excess low generation probability among twin-shared out-of-frame alpha sequences.

The receptor comes from a woman aged 18-30 years in good health. The sequencing input was memory (CD45RO+) T cells sorted from blood. The V call is TRBV20-1, the J call TRBJ2-3; D gene unclear. The CDR3 region has the DNA TGCAGTGCTAGAGATGAGCCTAGCACAGATACGCAGTATTTT. It translates to CSARDEPSTDTQYF.